These T cell receptor beta chains were read from a single sample in a study of CD8+CD57+ T cells in acquired aplastic anemia. TCRdb independently ran MiXCR on the reads; one entry per CDR3 protein. Of a few hundred thousand distinct CDR3 sequences listed, approximately 35% are singletons. Input material: sorted CD4+, CD8+, or CD8+CD57+ T cells (not recorded which) from PBMCs. These receptors originate from a human donor in good health, serving as a control. The CDR3 runs from the conserved cysteine through the conserved F or W. A D gene is named only where the DNA matches it firmly.

D gene: -; V gene: TRBV7-9; CDR3 protein: CASSRGPNHGYTF
D gene: TRBD2; V gene: TRBV19; CDR3 protein: CASSIVASGEYNEQFF
D gene: -; V gene: TRBV30; CDR3 protein: CAGSFFRGQETQYF
D gene: TRBD2; V gene: TRBV9; CDR3 protein: CASSVGALAGVETQYF
D gene: -; V gene: TRBV20-1; CDR3 protein: CSAPWTPYGYTF
D gene: -; V gene: TRBV7-6; CDR3 protein: CASSLGDLGSEEQYF
D gene: TRBD2; V gene: TRBV5-5; CDR3 protein: CASTLGLAGGSSYEQYF
D gene: -; V gene: TRBV19; CDR3 protein: CASSAILQGGSNQPQHF
D gene: -; V gene: TRBV19; CDR3 protein: CASSTGTKVKAFF
D gene: TRBD1; V gene: TRBV7-3; CDR3 protein: CASRSTGLGETQYF
D gene: TRBD1; V gene: TRBV20-1; CDR3 protein: CSATDRGGNTEAFF
D gene: TRBD1; V gene: TRBV11-1; CDR3 protein: CASSNTRTGEGELSGANVLTF
D gene: -; V gene: TRBV2; CDR3 protein: CASSLSGLTGYTF
D gene: -; V gene: TRBV19; CDR3 protein: CASTSSGGSSYEQYF
D gene: -; V gene: TRBV9; CDR3 protein: CVSTLRGKAVSYNEQFF
D gene: -; V gene: TRBV19; CDR3 protein: CASSINGGSYNEQFF
D gene: -; V gene: TRBV19; CDR3 protein: CASSRLSDASSYNEQFF
D gene: -; V gene: TRBV5-5; CDR3 protein: CASSFGTSYSGNTIYF
D gene: -; V gene: TRBV29-1; CDR3 protein: CSADANYGYTF
D gene: TRBD2; V gene: TRBV24-1; CDR3 protein: CATSDQLTSGRVETQYF
D gene: -; V gene: TRBV20-1; CDR3 protein: CSASGRRVDAEAFF
D gene: -; V gene: TRBV28; CDR3 protein: CASETGGEKLFF
D gene: -; V gene: TRBV19; CDR3 protein: CASSEQGDYGYTF
D gene: -; V gene: TRBV5-1; CDR3 protein: CASSLGRKTGENTEAFF
D gene: TRBD2; V gene: TRBV6-1; CDR3 protein: CASSGLAERGTQYF
D gene: TRBD1; V gene: TRBV12-3/TRBV12-4; CDR3 protein: CASSPGQQETQYF
D gene: TRBD2; V gene: TRBV5-1; CDR3 protein: CASSLASSGGETQYF
D gene: TRBD1; V gene: TRBV6-1; CDR3 protein: CASSKETGSDFRSYEQYF
D gene: -; V gene: TRBV13; CDR3 protein: CASSLFGRRNTEAFF